One sample yielded the 13 T cell receptor beta chains listed below, sequenced in a study of radiotherapy plus CTLA-4 blockade in lung cancer. Some clones are missing from TCRdb's copy, which holds only in-frame ones; the method was immunoSEQ multiplex PCR. The sample contains more than 65,000 clones, less than 90% of which appear only once. Sequenced here: peripheral blood, sampled from a patient treated with radiotherapy plus ipilimumab. These receptors were taken from a human donor with non-small cell lung cancer who had stable disease on radiotherapy plus ipilimumab.

Of note for this clone: Different DNA sequences within this sample yield the same CDR3. The rearrangement links TRBV19 to TRBJ1-6, with TRBD1 as a possible D gene (5 bases). CDR3 length: 14 residues. The V and J ends lost 2 bases and 6 bases respectively, with 8 bases between them. Germline lookup yields CDR1 LNHDA and CDR2 SQIVND (reference sequence). This CDR3 reads CASSIQGANSPLHF. The CDR3, as DNA: TGTGCCAGTAGTATACAGGGAGCTAATTCACCCCTCCACTTT. Full variable domain (outside the CDR3, taken from reference TRBV19 and TRBJ1-6): DGGITQSPKYLFRKEGQNVTLSCEQNLNHDAMYWYRQDPGQGLRLIYYSQIVNDFQKGDIAEGYSVSREKKESFPLTVTSAQKNPTAFYLCASSIQGANSPLHFGNGTRLTVT.

This rearrangement joins TRBV15 to TRBJ1-2; D call uncertain. V was trimmed by 3 bases and J by 5 bases, leaving 13 bases between them. The CDR3 has 14 residues. Germline CDR1 is LNHNV and CDR2 is YYDKDF (reference sequence). Written as DNA, the CDR3 is TGTGCCACCAGCAGGGACCGGGTAGGGTATGGCTACACCTTC. It yields the protein CATSRDRVGYGYTF.

The chain links TRBV27 to TRBJ1-1; D remains ambiguous. V lost 6 bases and J 5 bases, leaving 16 bases between the germline ends. This CDR3 has 14 residues. Germline CDR1 reads MNHEY; CDR2 reads SMNVEV (reference sequence). The CDR3 protein is CASRISGYITEAFF. Written as DNA, the CDR3 is TGTGCCAGCAGGATTTCGGGGTACATTACTGAAGCTTTCTTT.

The gene calls are TRBV25-1 and TRBJ2-1; 8 nucleotides agree with TRBD2. Germline assignment: CDR1 MGHDK and CDR2 SYGVNS. The CDR3 runs to 16 residues. With V trimmed by 3 bases and J by 10 bases, 14 bases remained unmatched. The CDR3 DNA is TGTGCCAGCAGTGACCTACTAGCGGTCTCCCTGGGGGAGCAGTTCTTC. Translated: CASSDLLAVSLGEQFF.

The chain couples TRBV5-5 to TRBJ2-7; either TRBD1 or TRBD2 may supply D (6 bases each). Germline CDR1 SGHKS, CDR2 YYEKEE (reference sequence). V was shortened by 5 bases and J by 0 bases, with 12 bases between the two germline ends. The CDR3 contains 14 residues. As DNA, the CDR3 is TGTGCCAGCAGGAAAGGGGGGAACTCCTACGAGCAGTACTTC. Amino acids: CASRKGGNSYEQYF.

The gene calls are TRBV19 and TRBJ2-1, with D uncertain. The CDR3 extends over 11 amino acids. The germline CDR1 and CDR2 sequences are LNHDA and SQIVND (reference sequence). V lost 6 bases and J 11 bases, leaving 11 bases between the germline ends. The CDR3 DNA reads as TGTGCCAGTAGCTCGGAGACTCAGCAGTTCTTC. Protein product: CASSSETQQFF.

V and J are TRBV5-1 and TRBJ2-1; TRBD2 aligns across 9 bases. The junction had 7 bases not matched to a gene; V was cut back by 4 bases and J by 5 bases. Looked up from germline, CDR1 is SGHRS and CDR2 is YFSETQ. This CDR3 spans 15 amino acids. CDR3 nucleotide sequence: TGCGCCAGCAGCGGCGGGACTAGCAGAAACAATGAGCAGTTCTTC. Protein sequence: CASSGGTSRNNEQFF.

This clone has only a few counts. The CDR3 coding sequence is TGTGCCAGTAGTATTCGGCCGGGGGCCAATGAGCAGTTCTTC. It translates to CASSIRPGANEQFF. The chain carries TRBV19 and TRBJ2-1; D is tentatively TRBD1 or TRBD2 (6 bases each). Germline loops: CDR1 LNHDA, CDR2 SQIVND (reference sequence). The ends were cut back, 3 bases at V and 6 bases at J, with 12 bases in the middle. CDR3 length: 14 amino acids.

This chain connects TRBV6-6 to TRBJ2-5, with 10 bases lining up with TRBD2. The V and J ends lost 6 bases and 3 bases, in that order; junction bases with no gene match: 4. CDR3 size: 14 residues. Germline CDR1 is MNHNY and CDR2 is SVGAGI (reference sequence). CDR3: CASSPGLAEETQYF. The CDR3 DNA reads as TGTGCCAGCAGCCCCGGACTAGCGGAAGAGACCCAGTACTTC.

The V and J genes are TRBV7-2 and TRBJ2-3; weak D call: TRBD2 (5 bases). The CDR3 is 16 amino acids. Per the germline V gene, CDR1 is SGHTA and CDR2 is FQGNSA. V was shortened by 0 bases and J by 6 bases, with 16 bases between the two germline ends. The CDR3: CASSLAGTPGEDTQYF. Written as DNA, the CDR3 is TGTGCCAGCAGCTTAGCGGGCACCCCCGGGGAGGATACGCAGTATTTT.

This clone appeared a few times. The chain couples TRBV7-9 to TRBJ2-7; tentatively, D is TRBD2 (5 bases). Trimming cost V 4 bases and J 3 bases, with 10 bases left between them. Germline V gives CDR1 SEHNR, CDR2 FQNEAQ (reference sequence). This CDR3 contains 13 residues. In DNA, the CDR3 is TGTGCCAGCAGCTCTAGGAGGCACTACGAGCAGTACTTC. Its protein is CASSSRRHYEQYF.

This clone has a single count. This chain uses TRBV29-1 with TRBJ2-7, with TRBD2 as a possible D gene (5 bases). The germline V and J ends were trimmed by 7 bases and 7 bases, with 14 bases remaining between them. CDR1 and CDR2 from the germline V gene are SQVTM and ANQGSEA. The CDR3 extends over 11 amino acids. The CDR3: CSAYFGEEQYF. The CDR3 DNA is TGCAGCGCCTATTTCGGGGAGGAGCAGTACTTC.

The V and J genes are TRBV7-9 and TRBJ2-4; TRBD1 is a possible D gene (6 bases). The V end lost 1 base, the J end lost 8 bases, and 12 bases lay between the germline ends. This CDR3 is built from 14 residues. Germline V gene data show CDR1 as SEHNR and CDR2 as FQNEAQ (reference sequence). The CDR3 DNA follows: TGTGCCAGCAGCTTAGGGGGGCAAGTGGACATTCAGTACTTC. Translated, it gives CASSLGGQVDIQYF.